The 3 T cell receptor beta chains given below trace back to one sample, sequenced in a study of tumor-infiltrating lymphocytes in primary liver carcinoma. With a constant-region primer, TCR beta cDNA was made from 500 ng of total RNA. Three nested multiplex PCR rounds of slightly modified ARM-PCR generated TCR beta libraries. Use of TRBV1-TRBV30 forward primers with a C-beta reverse primer characterized the first two PCR rounds, which lasted roughly 9 cycles each. TCRdb independently ran MiXCR on the multiplex PCR reads; one entry per CDR3 protein. The data show 250,000 to 350,000 distinct CDR3 sequences, about three fifths seen once. Germline DNA was also extracted, and blood RNA derived from unsorted whole blood. Sequenced material: peripheral blood. The receptor set was obtained from a woman aged 25 to 45 with primary liver carcinoma and hepatitis B virus infection.

Points on this clonotype: The junction departs from germline at one end; a sequencing error may be responsible. This chain uses TRBV4-1 with TRBJ1-2; a weak D match, TRBD1 (6 bases). The CDR3 is 17 residues long. The germline V gene has CDR1 MGHRA and CDR2 YSYEKL. As DNA, the CDR3 is TGTGCCAGCAGCCAAGAAGAAGGGGGGGGGGCGTTCTATGGCTACACCTTC. Its translation: CASSQEEGGGAFYGYTF.

V gene TRBV5-1 combines with J gene TRBJ2-1; D uncertain. Trimming removed 0 bases at V and 5 bases at J, with 12 bases between. CDR1 is SGHRS, CDR2 YFSETQ, per germline. The CDR3 contains 15 residues. In DNA, the CDR3 is TGCGCCAGCAGCTTGGCCTCGGAGCGCCACAATGAGCAGTTCTTC. Amino acids: CASSLASERHNEQFF.

On this clonotype itself: An end of the junction does not agree with germline; a read error may underlie this. The chain uses TRBV11-2 and TRBJ2-1; 8 bases agree with TRBD2. CDR3 length equals 16 residues. From germline, CDR1 is SGHAT and CDR2 FQNNGV. The CDR3: CASSSSAAGGRNEHFF. As DNA, the CDR3 is TGTGCCAGCAGCTCCTCGGCTGCGGGAGGTCGAAATGAGCACTTCTTC.